This TCR beta chain was obtained from a study of cytomegalovirus exposure and HLA in healthy donors. Overall study results and limits: The classifier was said to identify cytomegalovirus status with high specificity and sensitivity. Later on, an analysis tied approximately 17,000 TCR beta sequences to HLA alleles at 0.05 false discovery rate. In a later analysis, a missense DCLRE1C variant was linked to TCR beta V- and J-gene trimming.

Germline loops: CDR1 SNHLY, CDR2 FYNNEI. J gave up 6 bases and V 7 bases, and 6 bases lay outside the gene matches. CDR3 length: 13 amino acids. The sample holds one count of this clone. Its antigen is not identified. The PCR ran on 60 Vbeta and 13 Jbeta primers. Data came from immunoSEQ multiplex PCR; TCRdb stores just in-frame clones and leaves some out. The table has tens of thousands of clones, 72% seen once. The clonotype originates from a woman between 40 and 50 years old in good health and CMV-seropositive. V is TRBV2 and J is TRBJ1-1; TRBD1 matches at 9 bases. The sample comprised PBMCs. CDR3 sequence reads: CASTGTGTAEAFF. The CDR3 bases are TGTGCCAGCACCGGGACAGGGACGGCTGAAGCTTTCTTT.